This passage covers 18 T cell receptor beta chains from one sample sequenced in a study of blood T cell repertoires in COVID-19. Sequenced by immunoSEQ multiplex PCR; TCRdb stores in-frame clones only, minus some. Of about 100,000 clones listed, more than 65% are singletons. Sequencing was performed on peripheral blood. Receptors originate from a man aged 55-75 years with acute or convalescent COVID-19.

J is TRBJ2-1 and V is TRBV6-4; D not resolved. CDR3 length: 14 amino acids. Germline V gene lookup returns CDR1 MRHNA and CDR2 SNTAGT. Trimming stripped 3 bases from V and 0 bases from J, with 6 bases between. CDR3 sequence (DNA): TGTGCCAGCAGTGAGTCGGGCTCCTACAATGAGCAGTTCTTC. Translation: CASSESGSYNEQFF.

The CDR3 DNA follows: TGCGCCAGCAACAACAGTACGAACACCGGGGAGCTGTTTTTT. It is translated as CASNNSTNTGELFF. The J gene is TRBJ2-2, the V gene TRBV5-1, with unresolved D. The CDR3 runs 14 residues. Germline V gene lookup returns CDR1 SGHRS and CDR2 YFSETQ. Trimming stripped 6 bases from V and 0 bases from J, with 9 bases between.

V gene TRBV19 combines with J gene TRBJ2-2, with TRBD1 as a possible D gene (6 bases). Germline CDR1 is LNHDA and CDR2 is SQIVND (reference sequence). Trimming took off 3 bases at V and 4 bases at J, with 9 bases between the two ends. This CDR3 contains 14 residues. The CDR3: CASSILGATGELFF. The CDR3, as DNA: TGTGCCAGTAGTATTCTGGGGGCCACCGGGGAGCTGTTTTTT.

The chain carries TRBV7-8 and TRBJ2-5; D unresolved. Germline loops: CDR1 SGHVS, CDR2 FQNEAQ. The CDR3 loop spans 16 amino acids. V dropped 0 bases and J dropped 2 bases, with 13 bases sitting between them. CDR3 nucleotides: TGTGCCAGCAGCTTAGCGTTTAATTACTTACAAGAGACCCAGTACTTC. Its protein is CASSLAFNYLQETQYF.

V usage is TRBV28 and J usage is TRBJ2-3; the match to TRBD2 covers 9 bases. The germline V gene encodes CDR1 MDHEN and CDR2 SYDVKM. The CDR3 runs 15 residues. After removal of 5 bases from V and 0 bases from J, the junction contained 3 bases not matched to a gene. The CDR3 DNA sequence: TGTGCCAGCAGTCGCACTAGCGGGAGCACAGATACGCAGTATTTT. Protein: CASSRTSGSTDTQYF.

The chain couples TRBV28 to TRBJ1-5; D possibly corresponds to TRBD1 (5 bases). V dropped 5 bases and J dropped 7 bases, with 18 bases sitting between them. This CDR3 is built from 15 residues. Germline CDR1 reads MDHEN; CDR2 reads SYDVKM. In DNA form, the CDR3 reads TGTGCCAGCAGTCTCGGTGGACAACCCAGGCAGCCCCAGCATTTT. It codes for CASSLGGQPRQPQHF.

The chain recombines TRBV10-1 with TRBJ2-2; 7 bases match TRBD1. The CDR3 covers 16 residues. Trimming cost V 3 bases and J 0 bases; bases outside gene matches: 4. Germline CDR1 reads WNHNN; CDR2 reads SYGVQD (reference sequence). For the CDR3, the DNA is TGCGCCAGCAGTGAAGAGGGGGCCGCGAACACCGGGGAGCTGTTTTTT. Its translation is CASSEEGAANTGELFF.

CDR3 nucleotide sequence: TGTGCCAGCATACGAGGGGCAGGGAGCGGGGTATTGAGTCAGCCCCAGCATTTT. Translated, it gives CASIRGAGSGVLSQPQHF. The genes are TRBV28 and TRBJ1-5, with a weak D call TRBD1 (5 bases). Trimming left V 7 bases short and J 6 bases short, with 28 bases between. The length of the CDR3 is 18 residues. Germline loops: CDR1 MDHEN, CDR2 SYDVKM.

V and J are TRBV5-1 and TRBJ2-1, with D maybe TRBD2 (5 bases). V was pared by 0 bases and J by 6 bases, with 19 bases between. This CDR3 spans 17 amino acids. CDR1 is SGHRS and CDR2 is YFSETQ in the germline V gene. This chain's CDR3 is CASSLAFGGPTTNEQFF. CDR3 coding DNA: TGCGCCAGCAGCTTGGCTTTTGGCGGGCCCACTACCAATGAGCAGTTCTTC.

The rearrangement links TRBV7-9 to TRBJ2-3; 8 bases agree with TRBD1. V dropped 5 bases and J dropped 7; count of bases not matched to a gene: 11. The CDR3 loop spans 15 amino acids. Germline values: CDR1 SEHNR, CDR2 FQNEAQ (reference sequence). CDR3 bases: TGTGCCAGCAGCCCACCCCGGACAGGGACCAATACGCAGTATTTT. Translating gives CASSPPRTGTNTQYF.

The chain couples TRBV5-5 to TRBJ1-5; no reliable D call. This CDR3 comprises 14 residues. The V gene lost 3 bases and the J gene lost 3 bases, with 10 bases spanning the gap. Germline V CDR1 and CDR2: SGHKS, YYEKEE (reference sequence). The CDR3 DNA is TGTGCCAGCAGCTACGGGTTCCCCAATCAGCCCCAGCATTTT. Its translation is CASSYGFPNQPQHF.

The genes are TRBV24-1 and TRBJ2-3; the match to TRBD2 covers 8 bases. The CDR3 length is 17 residues. CDR1 is KGHDR, CDR2 SFDVKD, per germline. With 1 base clipped from V and 3 bases from J, the junction kept 8 bases outside the gene matches. The DNA of the CDR3 is TGTGCCACCAGTGATTTTAAGCGGGAGAGGGGGACAGATACGCAGTATTTT. Amino acid sequence: CATSDFKRERGTDTQYF.

The chain carries TRBV30 and TRBJ1-1, with a possible D match to TRBD1 (5 bases). The CDR3 has 12 residues. V was shortened by 6 bases and J by 2 bases, with 10 bases between the two germline ends. Germline V gene data show CDR1 as GTSNPN and CDR2 as SVGIG (reference sequence). The CDR3 region has the DNA TGTGCCTGTACTCAGGGAAACACTGAAGCTTTCTTT. Amino acids: CACTQGNTEAFF. Drawing the rest from reference TRBV30 and TRBJ1-1, the complete variable domain is SQTIHQWPATLVQPVGSPLSLECTVEGTSNPNLYWYRQAAGRGLQLLFYSVGIGQISSEVPQNLSASRPQDRQFILSSKKLLLSDSGFYLCACTQGNTEAFFGQGTRLTVV.

The chain couples TRBV5-1 to TRBJ1-1; 8 bases align to TRBD1. Germline values: CDR1 SGHRS, CDR2 YFSETQ. The length of the CDR3 is 16 residues. The ends lost 2 bases at V and 0 bases at J; junction bases unmatched: 6. In DNA, the CDR3 is TGCGCCAGCAGCTTCATCCCAGGGGGCATGAACACTGAAGCTTTCTTT. Encoded protein: CASSFIPGGMNTEAFF.

The chain has TRBV3-1 (or the pseudogene TRBV3-2) and TRBJ2-7, with no clear D. This CDR3 spans 12 amino acids. The germline V gene encodes CDR1 LGHDT and CDR2 YNNKEL (reference sequence). V was cut by 4 bases and J by 0 bases, with 4 bases left in between. CDR3 sequence reads: CASSPSSYEQYF. The CDR3 coding sequence is TGTGCCAGCAGCCCCTCCTCCTACGAGCAGTACTTC.

The rearrangement links TRBV5-6 to TRBJ1-2; 7 bases map to TRBD1. V was clipped by 2 bases and J by 7 bases; unmatched bases: 11. CDR1 is SGHDT and CDR2 is YYEEEE in the germline V gene. The length of the CDR3 is 15 residues. The chain's CDR3 is CASSFPSRGNTGYTF. The CDR3 DNA follows: TGTGCCAGCAGCTTCCCGAGCAGGGGGAATACTGGCTACACCTTC.

The J gene is TRBJ2-5, the V gene TRBV18; D possibly corresponds to TRBD1 (5 bases). Germline CDR1 KGHSH, CDR2 LQKENI. V was pared by 1 base and J by 0 bases, with 9 bases between. This CDR3 comprises 15 residues. CDR3 sequence reads: CASSPLPTDQETQYF. The CDR3 DNA reads as TGTGCCAGCTCACCACTCCCGACAGACCAAGAGACCCAGTACTTC.

This CDR3 is CASSAATSGGSKETQYF. The CDR3 DNA sequence: TGTGCCAGCAGCGCGGCTACTAGCGGGGGCTCCAAAGAGACCCAGTACTTC. The rearrangement links TRBV9 to TRBJ2-5; 11 bases align to TRBD2. V dropped 3 bases and J dropped 3; count of bases not matched to a gene: 10. Germline V gene lookup returns CDR1 SGDLS and CDR2 YYNGEE. This CDR3 is built from 17 residues.